This T cell receptor beta chain was observed in a study of early T cells in non-severe SARS-CoV-2 infection (dated by TCRdb to the early 2020s). About the full investigation: Because TCR sequencing relied on bulk RNA taken from unsorted whole blood, pairing of alpha and beta chains was not possible. Results and caveats for the whole study, not just this receptor: VDJdb matching was skewed toward anti-spike CD8 responses and likely underestimated virus-specific expansions by missing private and CD4 specificities.

Receptor libraries were prepared by 5' RACE. This sample was sequenced with a NextSeq 500. To correct for sequencing error and PCR bias, the TCR library protocol tagged individual cDNA molecules with unique molecular identifiers. TCR alpha and beta chains were both sequenced, and the abundances of alpha and beta sequences in each sample were closely correlated with each other. The original pipeline was this. V gene, J gene and CDR3 annotation of TCR sequences was performed with Decombinator V4. TCRs were defined as expanded if a significant change between any two time points was detected under a Poisson model with p below 0.0001. TCR abundances were normalised to the total number of TCRs sequenced in each sample and reported as counts per million. MAIT TCRs were defined by TRAV1-2 paired with TRAJ12, TRAJ20 or TRAJ33, and iNKT TCRs by TRAV10 paired with TRAJ18. VDJdb, accessed on 1 November 2021, was searched for TCRs annotated for CMV, EBV and SARS-CoV-2, and TCRs annotated for more than one antigen were excluded. TCRdb ran its own pipeline on the public reads, namely fastp trimming at Q25 and MiXCR clone calling, and kept in-frame beta chains. Every distinct CDR3 protein forms one entry, paired with its most common genes and DNA. These V and J calls are TCRdb output, not the study's own analysis. Here the sample has roughly 70,000 distinct CDR3 sequences; around 12% occur a single time. Roughly 1.2% of the sample comes from the top ten.

The table lists this clonotype with many counts. Its antigen is not yet known. The sample holds no much larger clone one base away, and base qualities are not on file. V is clipped by 6 bases and J by 4 bases, and the sequence between their germline boundaries is 19 bases long. CDR1 MGHDK and CDR2 SYGVNS are derived from the germline V gene. Measured from the cysteine to the phenylalanine, the CDR3 is 15 residues long. Just the 45-base CDR3 DNA is kept, in frame starting at base 1. Set within a cohort of healthcare workers in London, UK, this nested case-control study involved weekly PCR testing of nasopharyngeal swabs along with blood sampling. Between 23 and 31 March 2020, the week of the UK lockdown, healthcare workers were enrolled and then followed up weekly for as long as 16 weeks.

Sequencing used whole blood. This receptor was obtained from an adult who was a healthcare worker with PCR-confirmed SARS-CoV-2 infection or an uninfected control (not recorded which). The rearrangement combines TRBV25-1 with TRBJ2-7; TRBD2 is perhaps the D gene, given 6 matching bases. The bases are TGTGCCAGCAGGCAAACGGGACTGGGTCGTTACGAGCAGTACTTC. Its amino acids are CASRQTGLGRYEQYF.